These 19 T cell receptor beta chains came from one sample sequenced in a study of shared clonotypes between healthy human individuals. Using immunoSEQ multiplex PCR, the repertoire was profiled, and TCRdb retains in-frame clones only, with some absent. The sample shows a few million clones, around 93% of them seen only once. Naive CD8 populations comprised CD45RO-negative cells positively selected for CCR7, excluding terminally differentiated effector memory CD45RA+ cells. Sequencing was carried out using naive CD8+ T cells from PBMCs. The receptors stem from a man between 18 and 35 years old in good health. Some clones in this sample may be carry-over from other donors' samples.

The rearrangement uses TRBV6-5 and TRBJ2-7; D unclear. V lost 0 bases and J 0 bases, leaving 9 bases between the germline ends. The CDR3 totals 15 residues. Germline CDR1 MNHEY, CDR2 SVGAGI. CDR3 sequence reads: CASSYSPRSSYEQYF. CDR3 DNA: TGTGCCAGCAGTTACTCACCCAGGAGCTCCTACGAGCAGTACTTC.

The J gene is TRBJ2-5, the V gene TRBV27; D unclear. Near its end, the DNA agrees better with TRBJ2-7, so the J call may be wrong. Germline assignment: CDR1 MNHEY and CDR2 SMNVEV (reference sequence). The CDR3 runs to 10 residues. The CDR3 nucleotides read TGTGCCAGCAGTTGTTCCGAGCAGTACTTC. Translation: CASSCSEQYF.

Comments on this clone: Other DNA sequences of this sample code for an identical CDR3. This chain uses TRBV11-2 with TRBJ2-2; D ambiguous. Germline loops: CDR1 SGHAT, CDR2 FQNNGV. The CDR3 sequence is 10 residues long. Trimming left V 1 base short and J 9 bases short, with 0 bases between. In nucleotides, the CDR3 is TGTGCCAGCAGCTTAGGGGAGCTGTTTTTT. Protein: CASSLGELFF.

Here the CDR3 DNA reads TGTGCCAGCAGCCCCGACAGGGGCTCTGGAAACACCATATATTTT. It yields the protein CASSPDRGSGNTIYF. V usage is TRBV7-8 and J usage is TRBJ1-3, with 8 bases identical to TRBD1. Per germline, CDR1 SGHVS and CDR2 FQNEAQ. This CDR3 spans 15 amino acids. With 5 bases clipped from V and 0 bases from J, the junction kept 3 bases outside the gene matches.

The chain uses TRBV9 and TRBJ2-7; TRBD2 agrees at 7 bases. Trimming took 0 bases from V and 7 from J; bases not matched to a gene: 10. Germline V gene lookup returns CDR1 SGDLS and CDR2 YYNGEE. This CDR3 has 15 amino acids. The CDR3 here is CASSVEGTTLSEQYF. As DNA, the CDR3 is TGTGCCAGCAGCGTAGAGGGGACTACCCTTTCGGAGCAGTACTTC.

This rearrangement joins TRBV27 to TRBJ2-7; a possible D gene is TRBD2 (5 bases). The V end was cut by 2 bases, the J end by 2 bases, with 16 bases between. The CDR3 has 16 residues. Germline CDR1 is MNHEY and CDR2 is SMNVEV (reference sequence). CDR3 sequence: CASSLKSGVRTYEQYF. CDR3 coding DNA: TGTGCCAGCAGTTTAAAAAGCGGTGTCAGGACCTACGAGCAGTACTTC.

The rearrangement uses TRBV2 and TRBJ2-1, with D perhaps being TRBD1 or TRBD2 (5 bases each). This CDR3 region has 15 residues. V was clipped by 2 bases and J by 8 bases, with 16 bases between them. CDR1 and CDR2 (germline): SNHLY, FYNNEI. The CDR3 here is CASSEPGPIPDEQFF. In DNA, the CDR3 is TGTGCCAGCAGTGAACCGGGGCCCATTCCCGATGAGCAGTTCTTC.

This chain links TRBV28 with TRBJ2-1; tentatively, D is TRBD2 (5 bases). From germline, CDR1 is MDHEN and CDR2 SYDVKM. Trimming took off 6 bases at V and 0 bases at J, with 18 bases between the two ends. The CDR3 extends over 17 amino acids. CDR3 in DNA: TGTGCCAGCAGCAGCACCGAGCGGTCGAGCTCCTACAATGAGCAGTTCTTC. Translation: CASSSTERSSSYNEQFF.

The J gene is TRBJ1-1, the V gene TRBV11-2; a weak D match, TRBD1 (5 bases). V lost 5 bases and J lost 0, with 10 bases in between. Germline V gene data show CDR1 as SGHAT and CDR2 as FQNNGV. The CDR3 loop spans 14 amino acids. The chain's CDR3 is CASSPGGMNTEAFF. Written as DNA, the CDR3 is TGTGCCAGCAGCCCCGGGGGGATGAACACTGAAGCTTTCTTT.

The chain joins TRBV27 to TRBJ1-1, with D unresolved. CDR1 is MNHEY, CDR2 SMNVEV, per germline (reference sequence). This CDR3 region has 14 residues. With 6 bases removed from V and 0 bases from J, the gap between germline ends came to 11 bases. The CDR3 loop is CASSRKQMNTEAFF. The CDR3 nucleotides are TGTGCCAGCAGCCGAAAGCAGATGAACACTGAAGCTTTCTTT.

This clone showed up just once. Because the CDR3's place on the DNA is in doubt, the DNA is left out and the CDR3 is given as listed by TCRdb. The V call is TRBV2, the J call TRBJ1-1. The germline V gene has CDR1 SNHLY and CDR2 FYNNEI. The CDR3 extends over 11 residues, inclusive of both ends. CDR3 loop: CASILAGESFF.

The chain carries TRBV11-2 and TRBJ2-7, with 8 bases aligning to TRBD2. Germline CDR1 reads SGHAT; CDR2 reads FQNNGV. V dropped 7 bases and J dropped 3; count of bases not matched to a gene: 5. This CDR3 region has 13 residues. CDR3 region: CASKRGLYYEQYF. The CDR3, as DNA: TGTGCCAGCAAGCGGGGGCTATACTACGAGCAGTACTTC.

V gene TRBV9 combines with J gene TRBJ1-1; TRBD1 agrees at 9 bases. The germline gives CDR1 SGDLS, CDR2 YYNGEE. V gave up 4 bases and J gave up 4 bases; unmatched junction bases: 8. The CDR3 has 15 amino acids. In nucleotides, the CDR3 is TGTGCCAGCAGCCCACCCGCGACAGGGGGCACTGAAGCTTTCTTT. This encodes CASSPPATGGTEAFF. The whole variable domain, filled in from reference TRBV9 and TRBJ1-1, reads DSGVTQTPKHLITATGQRVTLRCSPRSGDLSVYWYQQSLDQGLQFLIQYYNGEERAKGNILERFSAQQFPDLHSELNLSSLELGDSALYFCASSPPATGGTEAFFGQGTRLTVV.

This chain joins TRBV4-3 and TRBJ1-2, with no clear D. Trimming left V 0 bases short and J 8 bases short, with 10 bases between. The CDR3 contains 13 residues. In germline, CDR1 is LGHNA, CDR2 YSLEER. The CDR3, as DNA: TGCGCCAGCAGCCAAGATAGTTTTGGCGGCTACACCTTC. It specifies CASSQDSFGGYTF.

The chain combines TRBV28 with TRBJ2-7; 8 bases agree with TRBD2. CDR1 and CDR2 (germline): MDHEN, SYDVKM. The CDR3 has 13 residues. Trimming cost V 6 bases and J 3 bases; bases outside gene matches: 4. CDR3 in amino acids: CASSAAGDYEQYF. The CDR3 region has the DNA TGTGCCAGCAGCGCAGCGGGAGACTACGAGCAGTACTTC.

V gene TRBV7-2 combines with J gene TRBJ1-2, with D perhaps TRBD1 (5 bases). Germline V CDR1 and CDR2: SGHTA, FQGNSA. Trimming left V 1 base short and J 5 bases short, with 17 bases between. CDR3 size: 16 residues. CDR3 loop: CASSLGLVGGVYGYTF. Here the CDR3 DNA reads TGTGCCAGCAGCTTAGGCCTCGTGGGGGGAGTGTATGGCTACACCTTC.

CDR3 nucleotide sequence: TGTGCCAGCAGCCCCGGGACTATTTACGAGCAGTACTTC. It codes for CASSPGTIYEQYF. The chain is built from TRBV11-2 and TRBJ2-7; 7 bases map to TRBD2. Germline loops: CDR1 SGHAT, CDR2 FQNNGV. The CDR3 runs 13 residues. J was trimmed by 4 bases and V by 5 bases; bases with no gene match: 5.

J is TRBJ2-3 and V is TRBV27, with D perhaps TRBD2 (6 bases). Germline values: CDR1 MNHEY, CDR2 SMNVEV (reference sequence). The CDR3 contains 16 residues. V shed 0 bases and J shed 2 bases, with 12 bases lying between them. This CDR3 is CASSLSAGLYTDTQYF. DNA of the CDR3: TGTGCCAGCAGTTTATCGGCGGGACTGTACACAGATACGCAGTATTTT.

As DNA, the CDR3 is TGTGCCATCAGTGCGACGCGGGACAGGGGGATATTTGGGGACACCATATATTTT. Translating gives CAISATRDRGIFGDTIYF. The chain combines TRBV10-3 with TRBJ1-3, with TRBD1 identical over 11 bases. In germline, CDR1 is ENHRY, CDR2 SYGVKD. The CDR3 spans 18 residues. V lost 4 bases to trimming and J lost 8 bases; unmatched junction nucleotides: 16.